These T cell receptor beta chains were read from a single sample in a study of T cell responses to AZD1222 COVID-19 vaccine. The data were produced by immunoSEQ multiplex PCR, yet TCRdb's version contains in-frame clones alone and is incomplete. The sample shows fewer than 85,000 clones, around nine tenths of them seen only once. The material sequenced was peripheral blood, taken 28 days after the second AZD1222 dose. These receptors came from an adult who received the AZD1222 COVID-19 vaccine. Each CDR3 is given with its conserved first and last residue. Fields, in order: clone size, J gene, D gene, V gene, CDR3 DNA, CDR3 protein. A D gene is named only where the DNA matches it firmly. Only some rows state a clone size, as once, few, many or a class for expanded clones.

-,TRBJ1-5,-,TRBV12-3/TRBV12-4,TGTGCCAGCAGTTTCCCTGGGCGGCCCCAGCATTTT,CASSFPGRPQHF
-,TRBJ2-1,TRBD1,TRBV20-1,TGCAGTGCTAGTTTGGACAGGGGGGTTTACAATGAGCAGTTCTTC,CSASLDRGVYNEQFF
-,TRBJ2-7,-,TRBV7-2,TGTGCCAGCAGCCCAATAGGCGGGGTCTACGAGCAGTACTTC,CASSPIGGVYEQYF
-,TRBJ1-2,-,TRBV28,TGTGCCAGCAGTTCGAAGTTTGGCACGCGAGGCCATGGCTACACCTTC,CASSSKFGTRGHGYTF
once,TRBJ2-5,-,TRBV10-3,TGTGCCTCCGCCAGGGAACAAGAGACCCAGTACTTC,CASAREQETQYF
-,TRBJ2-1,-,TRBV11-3,TGTGCCAGCAGCTTAGAGGGGGCCAGCTTCTCCTACAATGAGCAGTTCTTC,CASSLEGASFSYNEQFF
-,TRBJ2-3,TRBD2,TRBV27,TGTGCCAGCAGTTTACTCTTCGGGGGGAGGAGCACAGATACGCAGTATTTT,CASSLLFGGRSTDTQYF
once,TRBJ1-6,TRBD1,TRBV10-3,TGTGCCATCAGTGGACCGGGACAGGGAAATTCACCCCTCCACTTT,CAISGPGQGNSPLHF
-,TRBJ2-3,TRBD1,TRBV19,TGTGCCAGTGGCGACACAGGGGCGAATACAGATACGCAGTATTTT,CASGDTGANTDTQYF
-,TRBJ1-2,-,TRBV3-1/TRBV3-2,TGTGCCAGCAGCCAGGGGCGATACGATGGCTACACCTTC,CASSQGRYDGYTF
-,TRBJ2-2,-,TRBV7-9,TGTGCCAGCAGCCAACAATCTAGCACGAACACCGGGGAGCTGTTTTTT,CASSQQSSTNTGELFF
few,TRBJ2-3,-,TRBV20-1,TGCAGTGCCGTAGCCGATACGCAGTATTTT,CSAVADTQYF
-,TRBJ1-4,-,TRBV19,TGTGCCAGTAGGCGGAACCCTAATGAAAAACTGTTTTTT,CASRRNPNEKLFF
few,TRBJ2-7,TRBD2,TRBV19,TGTGCCAGTAGTGCAACCGGGAGGCCGTCCTACGAGCAGTACTTC,CASSATGRPSYEQYF
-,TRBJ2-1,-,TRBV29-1,TGCAGCGTTGACCCCGGGGCAAGCTCCTACAATGAGCAGTTCTTC,CSVDPGASSYNEQFF
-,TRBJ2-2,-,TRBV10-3,TGTGCCATCAGTGAGAAGGTTTACACCGGGGAGCTGTTTTTT,CAISEKVYTGELFF
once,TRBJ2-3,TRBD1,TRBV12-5,TGTGCTAGTGGTTTGGTCACAGGGGCCCCTGATTCCCGCGTGAAGGACACAGATACGCAGTATTTT,CASGLVTGAPDSRVKDTDTQYF
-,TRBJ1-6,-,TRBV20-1,TGCAGTGCTAGAGCTGGGTTGACCCTCCACTTT,CSARAGLTLHF
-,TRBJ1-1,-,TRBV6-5,TGTGCCAGCGGGGGTAGCATGGGCACTGAAGCTTTCTTT,CASGGSMGTEAFF
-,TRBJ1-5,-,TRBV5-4,TGTGCCAGCAGCTTGGAGGGGTTGGGGATCAATCAGCCCCAGCATTTT,CASSLEGLGINQPQHF
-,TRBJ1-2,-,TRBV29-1,TGCAGCGTTGAAGTGAGACAGAGATCTTATGGCTACACCTTC,CSVEVRQRSYGYTF
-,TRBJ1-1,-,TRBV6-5,TGTGCCAGCAGTTACTCACGGGCGATGAACACTGAAGCTTTCTTT,CASSYSRAMNTEAFF
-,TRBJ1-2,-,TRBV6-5,TGTGCCAGCAGTAGTGGACGGTGGACAGATGGCTACACCTTC,CASSSGRWTDGYTF
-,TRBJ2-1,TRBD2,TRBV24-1,TGTGCCATTAGCGGGGGGGCCTACAATGAGCAGTTCTTC,CAISGGAYNEQFF
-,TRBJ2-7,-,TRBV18,TGTGCCAGCTCACCCGGGGGCGCAGGCAGGTCCTACGAGCAGTACTTC,CASSPGGAGRSYEQYF
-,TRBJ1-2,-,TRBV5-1,TGCGCCAGCAGCCAGGTATTTGGCTATGGCTACACCTTC,CASSQVFGYGYTF
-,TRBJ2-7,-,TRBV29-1,TGCAGCGTTAAAACAGCCTACGAGCAGTACTTC,CSVKTAYEQYF
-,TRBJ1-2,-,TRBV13,TGTGCCAGCAGCATATTGGGAGGGGCCCCAAACTATGGCTACACCTTC,CASSILGGAPNYGYTF
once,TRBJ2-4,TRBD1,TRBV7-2,TGTGCCAGCAGGAGAGGACAGGGAGCCAAAAACATTCAGTACTTC,CASRRGQGAKNIQYF
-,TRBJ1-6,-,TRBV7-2,TGTGCCAGCAGCTTAGACGGTAGTAATTCACCCCTCCACTTT,CASSLDGSNSPLHF
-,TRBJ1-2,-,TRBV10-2,TGCGCCAGCAGTGAGGTTTTTTCGGGAGTGAATGGCTACACCTTC,CASSEVFSGVNGYTF
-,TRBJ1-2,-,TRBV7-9,TGTGCCAGCAGCTCATGGGGCCCAGGCAGGGCTAACTATGGCTACACCTTC,CASSSWGPGRANYGYTF
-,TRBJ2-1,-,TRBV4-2,TGTGCCAGCAGCCAACGCCCCGGCGGAGGGGGGACCAACAATGAGCAGTTCTTC,CASSQRPGGGGTNNEQFF
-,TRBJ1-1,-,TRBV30,TGTGCCTGGGAGAGACAGGAAACCAAGGAAGCTTTCTTT,CAWERQETKEAFF
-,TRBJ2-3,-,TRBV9,TGTGCCAGCAGTATGGGAAGGGGGGGCGAGGTAATGACAGATACGCAGTATTTT,CASSMGRGGEVMTDTQYF
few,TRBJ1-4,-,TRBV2,TGTGCCAGCAGAGGAACGGGAGCTAATGAAAAACTGTTTTTT,CASRGTGANEKLFF
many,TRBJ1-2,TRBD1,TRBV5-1,TGCGCCAGCAGCGCAGAACAGGGGAACTATGGCTACACCTTC,CASSAEQGNYGYTF
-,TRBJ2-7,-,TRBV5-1,TGCGCCAGCAGCTTGGGCGCAGGGAGCTCCTACGAGCAGTACTTC,CASSLGAGSSYEQYF
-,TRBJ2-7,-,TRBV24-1,TGTGCCACCCCCGCGGGCGCCAGGCCGAACTCCTACGAGCAGTACTTC,CATPAGARPNSYEQYF
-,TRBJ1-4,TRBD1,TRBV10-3,TGTGCCATCAGCCCAGGACAGGTTAATGAAAAACTGTTTTTT,CAISPGQVNEKLFF
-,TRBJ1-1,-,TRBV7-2,TGTGCCAGCAGCTTTCAAATGAACACTGAAGCTTTCTTT,CASSFQMNTEAFF
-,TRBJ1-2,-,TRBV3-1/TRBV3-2,TGTGCCAGCAGCCAAGCCCAGGCCGACGGCTACACCTTC,CASSQAQADGYTF
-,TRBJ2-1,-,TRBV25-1,TGTGCCAGCAGAGGACCAGGGGTTCAGTTCTTC,CASRGPGVQFF
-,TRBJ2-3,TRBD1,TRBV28,TGTGCCAGCAGTTTAAACAGGGGGCACACAGATACGCAGTATTTT,CASSLNRGHTDTQYF
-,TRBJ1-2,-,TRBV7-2,TGTGCCAGCAGCTTAACCGGGGAAGGGGGCTACACCTTC,CASSLTGEGGYTF
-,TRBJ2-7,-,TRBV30,TGTGCCTGGAATCGTGGTAACTACGAGCAGTACTTC,CAWNRGNYEQYF
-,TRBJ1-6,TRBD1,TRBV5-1,TGCGCCAGCAGCTTGGAGGGACAGGGCAGTTCACCCCTCCACTTT,CASSLEGQGSSPLHF
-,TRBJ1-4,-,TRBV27,TGTGCCAGCAGTTCCACAACAGGCGACAGACCAACTAATGAAAAACTGTTTTTT,CASSSTTGDRPTNEKLFF
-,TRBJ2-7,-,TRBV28,TGTGCCAGCAGTTGGCGCGAGCAGTACTTC,CASSWREQYF
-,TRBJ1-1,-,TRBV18,TGTGCCAGCTCACCATTGGGGGACACTGAAGCTTTCTTT,CASSPLGDTEAFF
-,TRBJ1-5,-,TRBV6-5,TGTGCCAGCAGTTTCCTACTCAGGGGTTCCCCGGGGCCCCAGCATTTT,CASSFLLRGSPGPQHF
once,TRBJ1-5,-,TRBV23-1,TGCGCCAGCAGTGACCCTCGGCCGGGCTATAGGAGCAATCAGCCCCAGCATTTT,CASSDPRPGYRSNQPQHF
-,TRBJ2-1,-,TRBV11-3,TGTGCCAGCAGCACGGGACTCGGACTTACCTACAATGAGCAGTTCTTC,CASSTGLGLTYNEQFF
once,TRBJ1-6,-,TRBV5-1,TGCGCCAGCAGCTTTAGGGGGGAAAGGTCCTATAATTCACCCCTCCACTTT,CASSFRGERSYNSPLHF